This T cell receptor beta chain stems from a study of T cells in Graves' hyperthyroidism and ophthalmopathy. The CDR3 is made up of 18 amino acids. The V and J ends lost 1 base and 0 bases respectively, with 16 bases between them. Amplified TCR beta CDR3 regions derived from RNA transcripts. The HTBI primer set served for first-round RT-PCR of the TCR CDR3. TCRdb redid the calling of the multiplex PCR reads with MiXCR, one entry per CDR3 protein. The data contain about 640,000 distinct CDR3 sequences, 20% to 25% of them seen just once; the ten biggest clones take up around a third. General study points: Prediction of ophthalmopathy progression came a median around 6.1 months pre-onset.

This clonotype was found many times. The antigen is undetermined. V gene TRBV12-3 or TRBV12-4 combines with J gene TRBJ2-1; D could derive from TRBD1 or TRBD2 (6 bases each). The receptor was isolated from a man aged 25 to 40 with Graves' ophthalmopathy. Sequencing was performed on blood. The CDR3 loop reads CASSLGRRGESSYNEQFF. The CDR3 DNA reads as TGTGCCAGCAGTTTAGGGAGGAGGGGGGAAAGCTCCTACAATGAGCAGTTCTTC.